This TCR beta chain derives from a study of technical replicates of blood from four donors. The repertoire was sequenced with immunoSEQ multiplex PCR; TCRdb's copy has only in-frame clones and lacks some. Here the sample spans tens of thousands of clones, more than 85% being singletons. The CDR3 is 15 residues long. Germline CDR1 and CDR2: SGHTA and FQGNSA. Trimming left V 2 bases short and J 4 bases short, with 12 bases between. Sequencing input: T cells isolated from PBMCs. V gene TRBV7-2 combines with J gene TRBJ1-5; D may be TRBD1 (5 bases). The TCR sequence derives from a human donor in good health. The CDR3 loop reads CASSLTQGQNQPQHF. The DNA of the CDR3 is TGTGCCAGCAGCTTAACTCAGGGTCAGAATCAGCCCCAGCATTTT.